This TCR beta chain was observed in a study of blood T cells in healthy people across ages. This CDR3 region has 15 residues. The trim removed 3 bases at V and 2 bases at J, leaving 6 bases unmatched. Looked up from germline, CDR1 is SGHVS and CDR2 is FNYEAQ. Every donor provided roughly 9.1 milliliters of peripheral blood. A second PCR, run for about 7 to 11 cycles, used a sample-barcoded 5' primer plus a J-beta primer mix. The template-switch adaptor, which had 12 random nucleotides, put a tag on each cDNA molecule. TCRdb re-called the 5' RACE reads through MiXCR, storing one row per CDR3 protein. This sample has 870,000 or so distinct CDR3 sequences, with under 35% found just once.

The chain joins TRBV7-6 to TRBJ2-5; TRBD1 matches 7 bases. Sequencing used blood. The sequence derives from a woman over 75 in good health. This CDR3 reads CASSLGPTGQETQYF. The CDR3 DNA is TGTGCCAGCAGCTTGGGACCGACAGGGCAAGAGACCCAGTACTTC. Full variable domain (rest looked up from reference TRBV7-6 and TRBJ2-5): GAGVSQSPRYKVTKRGQDVALRCDPISGHVSLYWYRQALGQGPEFLTYFNYEAQQDKSGLPNDRFSAERPEGSISTLTIQRTEQRDSAMYRCASSLGPTGQETQYFGPGTRLLVL.